This passage covers 13 T cell receptor beta chains from one sample sequenced in a study of cytomegalovirus exposure and HLA in healthy donors. The PCR employed 60 Vbeta primers together with 13 Jbeta primers. Sequencing was performed with immunoSEQ multiplex PCR; in TCRdb, only in-frame clones are kept and a portion is missing. The sample has about 130,000 clones; about 81% are singletons. The sequencing input was PBMCs. These receptors came from a woman aged 40 to 55 in good health and CMV-seropositive.

Comments on this clone: The junction departs from germline at one end; a sequencing error may be responsible. V usage is TRBV7-7 and J usage is TRBJ2-7; 16 bases map to TRBD2. The V gene's germline CDR1 is SSHAT and CDR2 FNYEAQ (reference sequence). The CDR3 runs to 19 residues. The CDR3 loop is CASREGTSGGARSSYEQYF. CDR3 sequence (DNA): TGTGCTAGCAGGGAAGGGACTAGCGGGGGGGCTCGAAGCTCCTACGAGCAGTACTTC.

This clone was observed a few times. The chain links TRBV5-1 to TRBJ2-3; TRBD1 agrees at 12 bases. Germline loops: CDR1 SGHRS, CDR2 YFSETQ. J lost 5 bases, V lost 6 bases, and 7 bases had no gene match. The CDR3 contains 15 residues. The CDR3 spells CASTNRDRGQDTQYF. Here the CDR3 DNA reads TGCGCCAGCACCAACCGGGACAGGGGGCAAGATACGCAGTATTTT.

The chain recombines TRBV15 with TRBJ2-7, with D tentatively TRBD2 (6 bases). Germline CDR1 reads LNHNV; CDR2 reads YYDKDF (reference sequence). The CDR3 has 12 residues. V lost 5 bases to trimming and J lost 7 bases, with 12 bases between them. The CDR3 DNA sequence: TGTGCCACCAGCCCCACGGGGAGGGAGCAGTACTTC. This gives the protein CATSPTGREQYF.

This chain uses TRBV6-5 with TRBJ2-4; TRBD2 aligns across 7 bases. The CDR3 is made up of 14 amino acids. The germline V gene has CDR1 MNHEY and CDR2 SVGAGI. The V segment lost 6 bases and the J segment 6 bases; nucleotides outside the gene matches: 8. CDR3 amino acids: CASSGLGAGNIQYF. CDR3 sequence (DNA): TGTGCCAGCAGCGGACTAGGTGCGGGAAACATTCAGTACTTC.

This chain links TRBV2 with TRBJ2-3; perhaps TRBD2 as D (6 bases). With 4 bases removed from V and 0 bases from J, the gap between germline ends came to 14 bases. The CDR3 has 16 amino acids. The germline CDR1 and CDR2 sequences are SNHLY and FYNNEI. The CDR3 DNA sequence: TGTGCCAGCAGTGTTCGGGGACTGTCTAGCACAGATACGCAGTATTTT. Translated: CASSVRGLSSTDTQYF.

CDR3 DNA: TGCGCCAGCAGCCGTGGACAGGGAGAGGGGCCCACAGATACGCAGTATTTT. It specifies CASSRGQGEGPTDTQYF. The gene calls are TRBV5-1 and TRBJ2-3, with TRBD1 matching over 8 bases. The V and J ends lost 4 bases and 2 bases, in that order; junction bases with no gene match: 12. The CDR3 length is 17 residues. Germline values: CDR1 SGHRS, CDR2 YFSETQ.

The chain employs TRBV7-2 and TRBJ2-1, with D possibly matching TRBD2 (6 bases). Germline values: CDR1 SGHTA, CDR2 FQGNSA. The CDR3 runs 12 residues. Trimming took 1 base from V and 9 from J, leaving 7 bases between them. CDR3 loop: CASSLDSGEQFF. CDR3 nucleotides: TGTGCCAGCAGCTTAGATAGCGGTGAGCAGTTCTTC.

This clone was recorded a few times. The CDR3 DNA is TGTGCCAGCCTAATGGCCAGCGATCATTACAATGAGCAGTTCTTC. It codes for CASLMASDHYNEQFF. The genes are TRBV28 and TRBJ2-1; D remains unclear. V was cut by 8 bases and J by 4 bases, with 18 bases left in between. The CDR3 totals 15 residues. Germline CDR1 reads MDHEN; CDR2 reads SYDVKM.

This clone was seen more than once but under ten times. V and J are TRBV2 and TRBJ2-5, with 7 bases lining up with TRBD1. This CDR3 has 12 residues. Germline assignment: CDR1 SNHLY and CDR2 FYNNEI. V was pared by 6 bases and J by 4 bases, with 2 bases of the junction left unmatched. DNA for the CDR3: TGTGCCAGCAGAGGGGGCGGAGAGACCCAGTACTTC. Residues: CASRGGGETQYF.

The J gene is TRBJ2-2, the V gene TRBV9, with 10 bases fitting TRBD2. The CDR3 is 18 amino acids. Germline assignment: CDR1 SGDLS and CDR2 YYNGEE. The trim removed 1 base at V and 0 bases at J, leaving 6 bases unmatched. CDR3 protein: CASSVTLAGRANTGELFF. In DNA form, the CDR3 reads TGTGCCAGCAGCGTAACACTAGCGGGGAGGGCGAACACCGGGGAGCTGTTTTTT.

This clone was found a few times. The chain joins TRBV14 to TRBJ1-1; D not certain. The CDR3 consists of 17 residues. Germline assignment: CDR1 SGHDN and CDR2 FVKESK. V was clipped by 1 base and J by 1 base, with 16 bases between them. For the CDR3, the DNA is TGTGCCAGCAGCCAAGGTCGGGGTAGAACTACGAACACTGAAGCTTTCTTT. The encoded protein is CASSQGRGRTTNTEAFF.

The chain combines TRBV7-2 with TRBJ2-5; 7 bases map to TRBD1. V was pared by 2 bases and J by 5 bases, with 8 bases of the junction left unmatched. This CDR3 is built from 15 residues. Germline CDR1 SGHTA, CDR2 FQGNSA. The CDR3 coding sequence is TGTGCCAGCAGCTTATACGGGACAGCGTCTGAGACCCAGTACTTC. Residues: CASSLYGTASETQYF.

CDR3 DNA: TGCAGCGTTGCCACTAGCGGGGGCACAGATACGCAGTATTTT. Its translation: CSVATSGGTDTQYF. The chain is built from TRBV29-1 and TRBJ2-3, with 10 nucleotides matching TRBD2. V gave up 4 bases and J gave up 1 base; unmatched junction bases: 2. This CDR3 comprises 14 residues. Germline assignment: CDR1 SQVTM and CDR2 ANQGSEA.